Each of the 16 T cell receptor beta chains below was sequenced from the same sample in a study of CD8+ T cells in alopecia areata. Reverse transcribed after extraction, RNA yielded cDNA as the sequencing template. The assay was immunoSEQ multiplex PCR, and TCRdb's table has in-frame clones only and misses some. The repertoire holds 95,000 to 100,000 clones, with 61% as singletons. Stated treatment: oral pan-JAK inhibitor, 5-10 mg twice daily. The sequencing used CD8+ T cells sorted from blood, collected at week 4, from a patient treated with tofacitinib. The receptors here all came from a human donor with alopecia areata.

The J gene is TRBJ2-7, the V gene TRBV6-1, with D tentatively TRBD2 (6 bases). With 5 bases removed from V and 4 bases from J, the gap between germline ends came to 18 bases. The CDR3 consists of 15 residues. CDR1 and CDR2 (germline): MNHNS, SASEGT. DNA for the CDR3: TGTGCCAGCAGTTCTCAGGCCCTACTAGCTTACGAGCAGTACTTC. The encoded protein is CASSSQALLAYEQYF.

The CDR3 nucleotides are TGTGCCAGCAGGCACTCCGGCAGTGGATCCTACGAGCAGTACTTC. The encoded protein is CASRHSGSGSYEQYF. J is TRBJ2-7 and V is TRBV25-1, with no clear D. Germline V gives CDR1 MGHDK, CDR2 SYGVNS. This CDR3 is 15 amino acids long. V was trimmed by 6 bases and J by 1 base, leaving 16 bases between them.

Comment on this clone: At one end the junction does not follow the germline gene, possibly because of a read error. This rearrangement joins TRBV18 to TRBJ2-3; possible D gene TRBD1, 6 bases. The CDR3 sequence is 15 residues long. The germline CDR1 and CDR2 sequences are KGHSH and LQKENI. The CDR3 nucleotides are TGTGCCAGCTTACCAGGGACACCATCCACAGATACGCAGTATTTT. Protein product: CASLPGTPSTDTQYF.

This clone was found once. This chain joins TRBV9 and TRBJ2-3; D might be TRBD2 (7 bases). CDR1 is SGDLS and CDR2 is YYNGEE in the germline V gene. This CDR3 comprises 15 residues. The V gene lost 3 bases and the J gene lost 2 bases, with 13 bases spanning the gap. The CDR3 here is CASSEGGATTDTQYF. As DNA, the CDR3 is TGTGCCAGCAGCGAAGGGGGGGCAACCACAGATACGCAGTATTTT.

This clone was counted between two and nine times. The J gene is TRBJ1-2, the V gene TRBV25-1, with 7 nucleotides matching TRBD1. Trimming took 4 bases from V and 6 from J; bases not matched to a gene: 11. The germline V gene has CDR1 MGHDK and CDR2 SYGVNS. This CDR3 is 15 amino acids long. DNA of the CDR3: TGTGCCAGCAGTGTAGGTCCAACAGGGGCGGATGGCTACACCTTC. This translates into CASSVGPTGADGYTF.

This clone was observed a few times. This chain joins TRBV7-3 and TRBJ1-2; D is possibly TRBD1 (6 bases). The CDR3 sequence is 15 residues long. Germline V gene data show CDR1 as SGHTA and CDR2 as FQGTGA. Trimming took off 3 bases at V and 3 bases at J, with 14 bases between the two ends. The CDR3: CASSFLQGRDYGYTF. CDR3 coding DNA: TGTGCCAGCAGCTTCTTACAGGGAAGGGACTATGGCTACACCTTC.

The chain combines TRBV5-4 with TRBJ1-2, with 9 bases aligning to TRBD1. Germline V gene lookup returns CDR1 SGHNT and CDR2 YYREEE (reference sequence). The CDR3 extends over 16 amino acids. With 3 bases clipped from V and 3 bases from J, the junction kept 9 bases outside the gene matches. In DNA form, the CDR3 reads TGTGCCAGCAGCTCCCCATGGACAGGGGAATACTATGGCTACACCTTC. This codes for CASSSPWTGEYYGYTF.

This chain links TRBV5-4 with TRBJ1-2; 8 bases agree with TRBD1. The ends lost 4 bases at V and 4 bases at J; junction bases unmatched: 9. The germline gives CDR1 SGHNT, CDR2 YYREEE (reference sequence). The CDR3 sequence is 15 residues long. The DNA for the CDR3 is TGTGCCAGCAGCGCTCCGGGACAGGCTTTCTATGGCTACACCTTC. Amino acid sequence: CASSAPGQAFYGYTF.

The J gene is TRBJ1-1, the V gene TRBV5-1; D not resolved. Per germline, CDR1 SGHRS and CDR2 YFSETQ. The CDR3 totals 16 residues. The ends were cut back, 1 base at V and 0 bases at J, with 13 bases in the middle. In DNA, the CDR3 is TGCGCCAGCAGCTTGTCCGGTGGGGTGATGAACACTGAAGCTTTCTTT. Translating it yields CASSLSGGVMNTEAFF.

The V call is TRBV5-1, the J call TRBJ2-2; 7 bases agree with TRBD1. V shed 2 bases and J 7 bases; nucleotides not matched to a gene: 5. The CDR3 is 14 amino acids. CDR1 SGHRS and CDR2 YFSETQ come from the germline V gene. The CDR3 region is CASSFTTGHGELFF. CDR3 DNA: TGCGCCAGCAGCTTCACGACAGGGCACGGGGAGCTGTTTTTT.

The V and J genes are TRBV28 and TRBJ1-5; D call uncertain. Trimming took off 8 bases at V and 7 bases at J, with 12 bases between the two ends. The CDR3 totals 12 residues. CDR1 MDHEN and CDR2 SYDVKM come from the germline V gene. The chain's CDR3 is CASGRGLQPQHF. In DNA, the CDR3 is TGTGCCAGCGGGCGGGGTTTACAGCCCCAGCATTTT.

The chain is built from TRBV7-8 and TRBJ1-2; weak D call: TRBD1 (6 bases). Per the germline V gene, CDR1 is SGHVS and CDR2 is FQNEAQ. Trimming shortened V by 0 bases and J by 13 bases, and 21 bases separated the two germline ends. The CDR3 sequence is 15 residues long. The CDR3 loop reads CASSLADGQGYRVTF. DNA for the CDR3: TGTGCCAGCAGCTTAGCTGATGGGCAGGGCTACAGGGTCACCTTC.

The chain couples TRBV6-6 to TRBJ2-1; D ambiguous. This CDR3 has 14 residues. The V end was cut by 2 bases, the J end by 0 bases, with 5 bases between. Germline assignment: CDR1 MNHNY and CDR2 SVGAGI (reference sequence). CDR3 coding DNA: TGTGCCAGCAGTTACGCGAGCTCCTACAATGAGCAGTTCTTC. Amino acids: CASSYASSYNEQFF.

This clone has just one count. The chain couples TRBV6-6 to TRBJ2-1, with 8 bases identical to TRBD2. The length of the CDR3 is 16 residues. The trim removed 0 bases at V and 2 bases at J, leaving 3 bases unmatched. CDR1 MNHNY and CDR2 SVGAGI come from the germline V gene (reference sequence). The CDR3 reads CASSYSAAGAYNEQFF. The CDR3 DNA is TGTGCCAGCAGTTACTCCGCAGCGGGGGCCTACAATGAGCAGTTCTTC.

CDR3 sequence: CASSELNPEQYF. The DNA for the CDR3 is TGTGCCAGCAGCGAGTTAAATCCCGAGCAGTACTTC. The chain links TRBV2 to TRBJ2-7; D not resolved. V lost 6 bases and J 6 bases, leaving 12 bases between the germline ends. The CDR3 totals 12 residues. Looked up from germline, CDR1 is SNHLY and CDR2 is FYNNEI.

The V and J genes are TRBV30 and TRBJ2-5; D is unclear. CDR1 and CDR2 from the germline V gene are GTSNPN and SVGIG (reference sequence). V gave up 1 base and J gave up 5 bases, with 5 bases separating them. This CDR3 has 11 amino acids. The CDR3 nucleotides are TGTGCCTGGAGTGAAGGGGAGACCCAGTACTTC. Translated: CAWSEGETQYF.